This T cell receptor (beta chain) was identified in a study of lymphopenia after photon versus proton radiotherapy. The method was immunoSEQ multiplex PCR; TCRdb's version includes in-frame clones alone and lacks a portion of them. The data hold about 83,000 clones, with around 82% observed a single time. Germline V lookup: CDR1 LNHNV, CDR2 YYDKDF (reference sequence). Trimming at V came to 3 bases and at J to 6 bases, leaving 9 bases not matched to a gene. The CDR3 contains 16 residues. Concerning this clone: As yet, its antigen is unknown.

General observations from the study: Authors raise, but do not show, better survival with proton therapy. Proton therapy kept repertoires fairly stable, unlike photons, which gained effector/memory cells.

This chain connects TRBV15 to TRBJ2-1; 9 bases agree with TRBD1. Sequencing used peripheral blood, obtained from a patient treated with proton-based radiotherapy. The sequence came from a man in his fifties or sixties with pancreatic cancer. This chain's CDR3 is CATSRETGQGLNEQFF. CDR3 DNA: TGTGCCACCAGCAGGGAAACGGGACAGGGACTCAATGAGCAGTTCTTC.